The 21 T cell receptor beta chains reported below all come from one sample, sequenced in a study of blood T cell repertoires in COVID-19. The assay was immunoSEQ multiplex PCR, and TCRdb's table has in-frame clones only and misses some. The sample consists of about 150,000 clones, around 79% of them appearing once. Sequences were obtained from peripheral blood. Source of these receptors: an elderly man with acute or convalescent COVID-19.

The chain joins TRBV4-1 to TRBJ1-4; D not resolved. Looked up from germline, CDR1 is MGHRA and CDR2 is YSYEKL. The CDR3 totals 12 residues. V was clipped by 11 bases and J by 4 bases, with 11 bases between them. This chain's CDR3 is CASRQVNEKLFF. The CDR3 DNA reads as TGCGCCTCCCGGCAGGTTAATGAAAAACTGTTTTTT.

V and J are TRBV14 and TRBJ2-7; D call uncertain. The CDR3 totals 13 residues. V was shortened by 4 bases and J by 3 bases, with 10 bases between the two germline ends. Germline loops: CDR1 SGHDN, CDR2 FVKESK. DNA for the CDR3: TGTGCCAGCAGCCCATTTTCGGGCTACGAGCAGTACTTC. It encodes CASSPFSGYEQYF.

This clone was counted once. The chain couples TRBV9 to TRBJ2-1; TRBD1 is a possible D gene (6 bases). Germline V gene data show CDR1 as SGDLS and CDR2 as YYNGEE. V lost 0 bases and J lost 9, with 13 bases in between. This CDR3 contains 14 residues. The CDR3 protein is CASSVVGQLGEQFF. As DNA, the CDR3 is TGTGCCAGCAGCGTAGTGGGACAATTGGGTGAGCAGTTCTTC.

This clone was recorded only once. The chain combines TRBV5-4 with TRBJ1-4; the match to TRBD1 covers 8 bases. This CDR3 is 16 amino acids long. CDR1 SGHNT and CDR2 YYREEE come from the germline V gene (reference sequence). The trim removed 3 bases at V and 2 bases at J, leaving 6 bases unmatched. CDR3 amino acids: CASSSRQGATNEKLFF. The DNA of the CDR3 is TGTGCCAGCAGCTCCCGTCAGGGGGCTACTAATGAAAAACTGTTTTTT.

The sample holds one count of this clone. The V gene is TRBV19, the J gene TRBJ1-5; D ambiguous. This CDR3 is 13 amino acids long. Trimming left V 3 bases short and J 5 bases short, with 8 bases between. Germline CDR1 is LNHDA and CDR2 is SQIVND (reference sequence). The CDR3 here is CASSIEGYQPQHF. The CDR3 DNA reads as TGTGCCAGTAGTATCGAGGGTTATCAGCCCCAGCATTTT.

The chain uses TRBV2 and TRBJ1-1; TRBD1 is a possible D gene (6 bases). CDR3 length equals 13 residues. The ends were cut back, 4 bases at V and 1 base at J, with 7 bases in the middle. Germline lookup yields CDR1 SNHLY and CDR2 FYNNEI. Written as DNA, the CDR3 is TGTGCCAGCAGTGGCAGGGGGAACACTGAAGCTTTCTTT. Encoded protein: CASSGRGNTEAFF.

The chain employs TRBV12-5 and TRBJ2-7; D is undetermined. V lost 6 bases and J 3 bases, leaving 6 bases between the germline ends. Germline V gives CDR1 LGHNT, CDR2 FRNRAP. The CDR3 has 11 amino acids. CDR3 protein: CASGQNYEQYF. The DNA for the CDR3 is TGTGCTAGTGGCCAAAACTACGAGCAGTACTTC.

The CDR3 is CASSFGFTNGYTF. For the CDR3, the DNA is TGTGCCAGCAGTTTTGGATTCACTAATGGCTACACCTTC. The chain combines TRBV12-3 or TRBV12-4 with TRBJ1-2; D is undetermined. The CDR3 is 13 amino acids. Trimming pared 3 bases from V and 6 bases from J, leaving 11 bases between.

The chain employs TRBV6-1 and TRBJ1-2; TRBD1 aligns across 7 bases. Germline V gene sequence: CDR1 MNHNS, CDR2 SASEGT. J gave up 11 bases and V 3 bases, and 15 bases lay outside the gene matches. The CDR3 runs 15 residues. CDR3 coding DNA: TGTGCCAGCAGTGACCTCGGAGGGGGCTCTATGGGGTACACCTTC. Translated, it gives CASSDLGGGSMGYTF.

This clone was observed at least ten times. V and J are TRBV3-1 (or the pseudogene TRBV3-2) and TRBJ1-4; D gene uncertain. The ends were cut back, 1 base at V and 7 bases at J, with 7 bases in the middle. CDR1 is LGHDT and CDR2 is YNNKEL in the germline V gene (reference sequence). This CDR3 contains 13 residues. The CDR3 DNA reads TGTGCCAGCAGCCAAGTGGAGGTTGAAAAACTGTTTTTT. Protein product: CASSQVEVEKLFF.

The CDR3 loop reads CASSTGQQETQYF. In nucleotides, the CDR3 is TGTGCCAGCAGCACAGGACAGCAAGAGACCCAGTACTTC. The rearrangement uses TRBV7-8 and TRBJ2-5; D perhaps matches TRBD1 (6 bases). V was clipped by 5 bases and J by 2 bases, with 9 bases between them. Germline V lookup: CDR1 SGHVS, CDR2 FQNEAQ. The length of the CDR3 is 13 residues.

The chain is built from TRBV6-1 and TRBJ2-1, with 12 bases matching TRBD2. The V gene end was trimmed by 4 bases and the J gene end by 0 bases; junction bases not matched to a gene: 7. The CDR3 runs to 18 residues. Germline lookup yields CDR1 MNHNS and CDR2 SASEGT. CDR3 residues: CASSGTSGASSSYNEQFF. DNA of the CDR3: TGTGCCAGCAGTGGGACTAGCGGGGCATCCAGCTCCTACAATGAGCAGTTCTTC.

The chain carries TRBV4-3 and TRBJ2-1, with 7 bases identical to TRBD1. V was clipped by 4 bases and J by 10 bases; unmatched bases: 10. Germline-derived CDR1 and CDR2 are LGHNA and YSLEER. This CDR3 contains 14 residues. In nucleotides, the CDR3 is TGCGCCAGCAGCCGTCAAACAGGGGCGGAGGAGCAGTTCTTC. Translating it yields CASSRQTGAEEQFF.

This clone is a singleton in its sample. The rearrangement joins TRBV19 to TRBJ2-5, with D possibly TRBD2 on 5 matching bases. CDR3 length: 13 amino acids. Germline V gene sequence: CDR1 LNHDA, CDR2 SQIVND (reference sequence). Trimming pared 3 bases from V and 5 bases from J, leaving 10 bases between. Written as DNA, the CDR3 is TGTGCCAGTAGTATTCGGGAAGGGGAGACCCAGTACTTC. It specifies CASSIREGETQYF.

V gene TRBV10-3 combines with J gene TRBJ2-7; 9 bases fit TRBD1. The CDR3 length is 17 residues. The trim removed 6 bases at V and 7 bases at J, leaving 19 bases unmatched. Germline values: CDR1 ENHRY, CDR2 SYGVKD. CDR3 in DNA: TGTGCCATCAGCGGAGACCCGACAGGGGGGAGGTTGAGAGAGCAGTACGTC. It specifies CAISGDPTGGRLREQYV.

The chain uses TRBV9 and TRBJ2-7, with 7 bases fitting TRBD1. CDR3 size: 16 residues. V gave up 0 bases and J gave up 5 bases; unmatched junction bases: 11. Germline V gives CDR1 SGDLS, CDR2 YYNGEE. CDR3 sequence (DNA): TGTGCCAGCAGCGTAGGGATTACAGGGGCTGGAAACGAGCAGTACTTC. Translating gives CASSVGITGAGNEQYF.

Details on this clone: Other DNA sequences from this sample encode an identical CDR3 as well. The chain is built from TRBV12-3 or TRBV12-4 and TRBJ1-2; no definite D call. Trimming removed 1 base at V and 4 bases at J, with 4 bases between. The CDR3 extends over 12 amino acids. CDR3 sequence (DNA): TGTGCCAGCAGTTTAGGTAGCTATGGCTACACCTTC. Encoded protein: CASSLGSYGYTF.

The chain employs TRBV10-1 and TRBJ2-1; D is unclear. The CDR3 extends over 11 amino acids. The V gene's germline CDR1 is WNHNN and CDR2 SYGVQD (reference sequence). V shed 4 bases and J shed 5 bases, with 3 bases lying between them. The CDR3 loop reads CASSANNEQFF. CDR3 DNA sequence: TGCGCCAGCAGTGCCAACAATGAGCAGTTCTTC.

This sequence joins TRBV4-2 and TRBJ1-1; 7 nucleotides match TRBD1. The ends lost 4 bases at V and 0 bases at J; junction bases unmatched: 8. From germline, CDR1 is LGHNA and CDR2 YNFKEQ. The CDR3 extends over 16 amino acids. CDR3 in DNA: TGTGCCAGCAGCCCCGACCCGGGACAGATGAACACTGAAGCTTTCTTT. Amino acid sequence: CASSPDPGQMNTEAFF.

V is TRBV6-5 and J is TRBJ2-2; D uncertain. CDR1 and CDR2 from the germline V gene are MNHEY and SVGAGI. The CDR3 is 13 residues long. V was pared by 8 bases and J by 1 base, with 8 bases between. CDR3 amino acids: CASEQMNTGELFF. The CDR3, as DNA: TGTGCCAGCGAACAGATGAACACCGGGGAGCTGTTTTTT.

The CDR3 is CAWNGGDTDTQYF. The CDR3 nucleotides read TGTGCCTGGAATGGAGGTGACACAGATACGCAGTATTTT. The chain combines TRBV30 with TRBJ2-3, with a possible D match to TRBD2 (5 bases). Between the trimmed V and J ends, which lost 4 bases and 2 bases, there was a span of 10 bases. This CDR3 region has 13 residues. Germline CDR1 reads GTSNPN; CDR2 reads SVGIG (reference sequence).